What follows describes a single TCR beta chain. Its antigen is not identified. The data were obtained in a study of naive and memory T cell subsets. The V and J ends lost 4 bases and 8 bases, in that order; junction bases with no gene match: 8. Germline V CDR1 and CDR2: SGHAT, FQNNGV. This CDR3 has 14 amino acids. An equimolar mix of two oligonucleotides served as the beta constant-region primer for TRBC1 and TRBC2. Ligated cDNA was amplified by four rounds of PCR with nested alpha and beta constant-region primers and SP2. The cDNA 3' end received a ligated single-stranded oligonucleotide carrying the SP2 primer and a 12-nucleotide UMI. TCRdb analysed the UMI-ligation and nested PCR reads with MiXCR anew, one entry per CDR3 protein. In the table there are about 100,000 distinct CDR3 sequences, approximately 15% of which are singletons. From the second PCR step, alpha and beta chains were amplified apart.

Study-level points and caveats: Naive and memory repertoire findings lacked a ground truth for validation. Naive repertoires, especially CD8, held a few larger clonotypes, possibly memory cells re-expressing CD45RA.

The source material was naive CD8+ T cells from blood. The receptor was derived from a human donor in good health. This chain connects TRBV11-2 to TRBJ2-1; 7 positions agree with TRBD2. CDR3 region: CASSSWTSLDEQFF. CDR3 nucleotides: TGTGCCAGCAGCTCATGGACTAGTTTGGATGAGCAGTTCTTC. The entire variable domain, with the rest obtained from reference TRBV11-2 and TRBJ2-1, is as follows: EAGVAQSPRYKIIEKRQSVAFWCNPISGHATLYWYQQILGQGPKLLIQFQNNGVVDDSQLPKDRFSAERLKGVDSTLKIQPAKLEDSAVYLCASSSWTSLDEQFFGPGTRLTVL.